This T cell receptor (beta chain) was retrieved from a study of lymphopenia after photon versus proton radiotherapy. General observations from the study: Post-nadir TCR diversity decline inversely tracked overall survival among those who died.

Repertoires were generated with immunoSEQ multiplex PCR, while TCRdb's copy carries only in-frame clones and drops some. Here the sample spans tens of thousands of clones, 85% being singletons. Comments on this clone: Antigen: not known.

The source is a man aged 35 to 55 with gastric cancer. The specimen was peripheral blood, collected from a patient treated with photon-based radiotherapy.

The CDR3, as DNA: TGCGCCAGCAGCTTTGGACAGGGTAATTCACCCCTCCACTTT. As protein: CASSFGQGNSPLHF. This chain connects TRBV5-1 to TRBJ1-6; 8 nucleotides align to TRBD1. CDR1 is SGHRS and CDR2 is YFSETQ in the germline V gene. There are 14 residues in the CDR3. Trimming removed 2 bases from V and 6 bases from J; junction bases left unmatched: 1.